These 24 T cell receptor beta chains were all obtained from the same sample, sequenced in a study of type 1 regulatory T cells. One entry per CDR3 protein results from TCRdb running MiXCR on the reads. The table shows more than 60,000 distinct CDR3 sequences, with roughly 50% occurring only once. These receptors' targets are unknown. Sequencing was done on a sample of cultured non-Tr1 T cells, either the whole culture or a sorted T cell fraction (not recorded which). The receptors stem from a human donor in good health.

V is TRBV28 and J is TRBJ2-7; 7 positions match TRBD1. Germline V gives CDR1 MDHEN, CDR2 SYDVKM. The CDR3 length is 15 residues. Trimming at V came to 4 bases and at J to 0 bases, leaving 6 bases not matched to a gene. DNA for the CDR3: TGTGCCAGCAGTTCGGGACAGACTTTCTCCTACGAGCAGTACTTC. It encodes CASSSGQTFSYEQYF.

The rearrangement joins TRBV6-5 to TRBJ2-3; TRBD2 aligns across 7 bases. V lost 2 bases to trimming and J lost 6 bases; unmatched junction nucleotides: 11. The CDR3 runs 16 residues. Germline CDR1 and CDR2: MNHEY and SVGAGI. The CDR3 loop is CASSYVLAGDGDTQYF. In nucleotides, the CDR3 is TGTGCCAGCAGTTACGTGTTAGCGGGTGACGGGGATACGCAGTATTTT.

The chain joins TRBV20-1 to TRBJ2-1, with 12 bases lining up with TRBD1. V was clipped by 0 bases and J by 7 bases; unmatched bases: 4. Germline CDR1 DFQATT, CDR2 SNEGSKA (reference sequence). This CDR3 has 15 residues. DNA for the CDR3: TGCAGTGCTAGAGACCCGGGACAGGGGGCAAATGAGCAGTTCTTC. It is translated as CSARDPGQGANEQFF.

This clonotype was counted between two and nine times. The genes are TRBV11-2 and TRBJ1-1; the match to TRBD1 covers 11 bases. Germline trimming cut 9 bases from V and 5 bases from J; bases unmatched to any gene: 11. Per the germline V gene, CDR1 is SGHAT and CDR2 is FQNNGV. The CDR3 consists of 15 residues. CDR3 DNA: TGTGCCAGTGGGAGACGGGGGACAGGGGGTACTGAAGCTTTCTTT. This sequence encodes CASGRRGTGGTEAFF.

This clonotype has a single count. The genes are TRBV28 and TRBJ1-1; 7 positions agree with TRBD1. With 6 bases clipped from V and 2 bases from J, the junction kept 6 bases outside the gene matches. Germline CDR1 reads MDHEN; CDR2 reads SYDVKM. The CDR3 length is 14 residues. DNA of the CDR3: TGTGCCAGCAGAGCGGGACAGCTAAACACTGAAGCTTTCTTT. Amino acids: CASRAGQLNTEAFF.

This clonotype was recorded a few times. The gene calls are TRBV20-1 and TRBJ2-1; TRBD2 agrees at 10 bases. The CDR3 length is 17 residues. Germline values: CDR1 DFQATT, CDR2 SNEGSKA (reference sequence). V lost 3 bases, J lost 0 bases, and 8 bases stayed unmatched. CDR3 region: CSARDSGGPTSYNEQFF. In DNA, the CDR3 is TGCAGTGCTAGGGATAGCGGGGGGCCTACCTCCTACAATGAGCAGTTCTTC.

There are a few counts of this clonotype. This rearrangement joins TRBV7-2 to TRBJ2-3, with a weak D call TRBD2 (5 bases). Trimming took off 6 bases at V and 2 bases at J, with 9 bases between the two ends. Per germline, CDR1 SGHTA and CDR2 FQGNSA. The CDR3 has 13 residues. The CDR3 sequence: CASRGSYTDTQYF. CDR3 sequence (DNA): TGTGCCAGCAGGGGGAGTTACACAGATACGCAGTATTTT.

The chain links TRBV7-2 to TRBJ2-3; 7 bases map to TRBD1. The CDR3 spans 16 residues. V lost 4 bases and J lost 1; bases outside the gene matches: 8. Germline V gene sequence: CDR1 SGHTA, CDR2 FQGNSA. CDR3 in amino acids: CASSSTTGIGTDTQYF. The CDR3 coding sequence is TGTGCCAGCAGCTCGACGACAGGGATAGGCACAGATACGCAGTATTTT.

In this sample, this clonotype turned up a few times. The chain employs TRBV24-1 and TRBJ2-5; 8 positions match TRBD1. CDR3 length equals 17 residues. The germline gives CDR1 KGHDR, CDR2 SFDVKD. The V and J ends lost 4 bases and 2 bases, in that order; junction bases with no gene match: 11. Written as DNA, the CDR3 is TGTGCCACCAGTGAGTCCTCTACCAGGGGGCTGCAAGAGACCCAGTACTTC. Protein: CATSESSTRGLQETQYF.

This clonotype was seen more than once but under ten times. The chain employs TRBV4-3 and TRBJ2-2; D unclear. The V and J ends lost 3 bases and 3 bases respectively, with 8 bases between them. CDR1 and CDR2 (germline): LGHNA, YSLEER. This CDR3 comprises 14 residues. The CDR3 DNA follows: TGCGCCAGCAGCCATAACAGCTACACCGGGGAGCTGTTTTTT. Its protein is CASSHNSYTGELFF.

V is TRBV5-4 and J is TRBJ2-7, with 8 positions matching TRBD1. Germline CDR1 reads SGHNT; CDR2 reads YYREEE (reference sequence). Trimming cost V 1 base and J 6 bases; bases outside gene matches: 3. This CDR3 comprises 13 residues. CDR3 in DNA: TGTGCCAGCAGCTTGAGAGGGACAGGCGAGCAGTACTTC. Translating it yields CASSLRGTGEQYF.

This rearrangement joins TRBV29-1 to TRBJ2-4; tentative D call: TRBD2 (7 bases). The V end was cut by 4 bases, the J end by 9 bases, with 16 bases between. In germline, CDR1 is SQVTM, CDR2 ANQGSEA. CDR3 length equals 13 residues. The CDR3: CSVVRGAESIQYF. The CDR3 nucleotides are TGCAGCGTTGTTCGGGGGGCGGAGAGCATTCAGTACTTC.

This clonotype was seen just once. The chain recombines TRBV12-3 or TRBV12-4 with TRBJ1-2; 8 nucleotides line up with TRBD1. V lost 3 bases and J lost 12; bases outside the gene matches: 9. The CDR3 runs to 13 residues. The CDR3 sequence: CASSFPGGASHTF. The CDR3 nucleotides are TGTGCCAGCAGTTTCCCAGGGGGCGCTTCCCACACCTTC.

This clonotype showed up just once. This chain connects TRBV5-1 to TRBJ1-6; unclear D gene. V shed 7 bases and J shed 6 bases, with 11 bases lying between them. Germline V gene lookup returns CDR1 SGHRS and CDR2 YFSETQ. CDR3 length: 13 residues. As DNA, the CDR3 is TGCGCCAGCCAAGAGGAGTCTAATTCACCCCTCCACTTT. This codes for CASQEESNSPLHF.

The V and J genes are TRBV28 and TRBJ2-5; perhaps TRBD2 as D (7 bases). CDR3 size: 16 residues. CDR1 and CDR2 (germline): MDHEN, SYDVKM. V dropped 1 base and J dropped 5 bases, with 17 bases sitting between them. CDR3: CASSLSFVGGQETQYF. In DNA, the CDR3 is TGTGCCAGCAGTTTATCATTTGTGGGGGGGCAGGAGACCCAGTACTTC.

V and J are TRBV12-3 or TRBV12-4 and TRBJ1-2, with D possibly being TRBD1 (5 bases). V was clipped by 7 bases and J by 13 bases, with 19 bases between them. CDR3 size: 12 residues. Written as DNA, the CDR3 is TGTGCCAGCATAGTCCGAACAGGCCCGCCCACCTTC. It encodes CASIVRTGPPTF.

In its sample, this clonotype was seen once. V gene TRBV7-9 combines with J gene TRBJ2-1; tentative D call: TRBD2 (6 bases). The V end was cut by 2 bases, the J end by 6 bases, with 14 bases between. CDR1 is SEHNR, CDR2 FQNEAQ, per germline (reference sequence). This CDR3 contains 15 residues. The DNA for the CDR3 is TGTGCCAGCAGCTTAAGCGGGTTGGGGCTCAATGAGCAGTTCTTC. It is translated as CASSLSGLGLNEQFF.

This clonotype was seen more than once but under ten times. The chain has TRBV6-1 and TRBJ1-6, with 8 bases lining up with TRBD1. The CDR3 is made up of 15 amino acids. Looked up from germline, CDR1 is MNHNS and CDR2 is SASEGT. Trimming at V came to 5 bases and at J to 6 bases, leaving 6 bases not matched to a gene. CDR3 nucleotides: TGTGCCAGCAGTTTCAGGACAGGGTCTAATTCACCCCTCCACTTT. Amino acids: CASSFRTGSNSPLHF.

Here the CDR3 reads CSVDRGNTDTQYF. The CDR3 DNA reads TGCAGCGTGGACAGGGGAAACACAGATACGCAGTATTTT. V gene TRBV29-1 combines with J gene TRBJ2-3, with 9 bases matching TRBD1. The germline gives CDR1 SQVTM, CDR2 ANQGSEA. CDR3 length equals 13 residues. The V gene end was trimmed by 6 bases and the J gene end by 2 bases; junction bases not matched to a gene: 3.

The V gene is TRBV12-3 or TRBV12-4, the J gene TRBJ1-5; D perhaps matches TRBD1 (5 bases). V lost 3 bases and J lost 4, with 13 bases in between. CDR3 length: 15 amino acids. The DNA for the CDR3 is TGTGCCAGCAGTTTCGCGGGACGGGGGAATCAGCCCCAGCATTTT. This encodes CASSFAGRGNQPQHF.

The V call is TRBV18, the J call TRBJ1-6; no definite D call. Germline loops: CDR1 KGHSH, CDR2 LQKENI. The CDR3 covers 17 residues. Trimming took off 2 bases at V and 0 bases at J, with 11 bases between the two ends. This CDR3 reads CASSPIGTSSYNSPLHF. The CDR3 DNA sequence: TGTGCCAGCTCACCAATCGGAACGAGCTCCTATAATTCACCCCTCCACTTT.

By sample share, this clonotype is medium-sized (0.01 to 0.1%). The chain is built from TRBV20-1 and TRBJ1-2, with D unresolved. CDR1 is DFQATT, CDR2 SNEGSKA, per germline (reference sequence). Trimming removed 4 bases from V and 0 bases from J, with 6 bases in between. This CDR3 region has 12 residues. The CDR3 DNA reads as TGCAGTGCTACTCCACCTAACTATGGCTACACCTTC. It yields the protein CSATPPNYGYTF.

The chain employs TRBV6-2 or TRBV6-3 and TRBJ2-2, with D tentatively TRBD1 or TRBD2 (5 bases each). This CDR3 comprises 14 residues. Germline V CDR1 and CDR2: MNHEY, SVGEGT. V was clipped by 2 bases and J by 4 bases, with 8 bases between them. CDR3 in amino acids: CASSYEGSTGELFF. CDR3 coding DNA: TGTGCCAGCAGTTACGAGGGGTCCACCGGGGAGCTGTTTTTT.

This clonotype occurred a few times. This chain connects TRBV6-2 or TRBV6-3 to TRBJ1-5, with D unresolved. The CDR3 runs 16 residues. Germline CDR1 reads MNHEY; CDR2 reads SVGEGT. Trimming pared 6 bases from V and 0 bases from J, leaving 15 bases between. The CDR3 nucleotides read TGTGCCAGCAGCCTCCGGACGGACGGTAGCAATCAGCCCCAGCATTTT. It translates to CASSLRTDGSNQPQHF.